This T cell receptor (beta chain) emerged from a study of OX40 agonist ivuxolimab in advanced cancers. J lost 1 base, V lost 2 bases, and 5 bases had no gene match. Germline CDR1 reads MGHDK; CDR2 reads SYGVNS. This CDR3 spans 16 amino acids. This clone has just one count. The data were produced by immunoSEQ multiplex PCR, yet TCRdb's version contains in-frame clones alone and is incomplete. The sample has several thousand clones, approximately 77% seen once. The sequencing used CD4+ or CD8+ T cells sorted from blood, collected in a trial of the OX40 agonist ivuxolimab. The V and J genes are TRBV25-1 and TRBJ2-5; 9 bases agree with TRBD1. The TCR sequence derives from an adult with an advanced solid tumor such as melanoma, head and neck, liver or kidney cancer. CDR3 amino acids: CASSELGTGLQETQYF. Here the CDR3 DNA reads TGTGCCAGCAGTGAACTGGGGACAGGGCTCCAAGAGACCCAGTACTTC.